This TCR beta chain was captured in a study of technical replicates of blood from a few donors. With 5 bases removed from V and 2 bases from J, the gap between germline ends came to 16 bases. Germline CDR1 and CDR2: SGHAT and FQDESV (reference sequence). The CDR3 has 15 amino acids. Profiling relied on immunoSEQ multiplex PCR, and the TCRdb table lists in-frame clones only, not all of them. The table shows tens of thousands of clones, with around 97% occurring only once. The sequenced sample consisted of T cells isolated from PBMCs. The V and J genes are TRBV11-1 and TRBJ2-7; perhaps TRBD1 as D (5 bases). The receptor's source is a human donor in good health. CDR3 amino acids: CASSTSPTATYEQYF. The CDR3 nucleotides read TGTGCCAGCAGCACCAGCCCGACAGCTACCTACGAGCAGTACTTC.